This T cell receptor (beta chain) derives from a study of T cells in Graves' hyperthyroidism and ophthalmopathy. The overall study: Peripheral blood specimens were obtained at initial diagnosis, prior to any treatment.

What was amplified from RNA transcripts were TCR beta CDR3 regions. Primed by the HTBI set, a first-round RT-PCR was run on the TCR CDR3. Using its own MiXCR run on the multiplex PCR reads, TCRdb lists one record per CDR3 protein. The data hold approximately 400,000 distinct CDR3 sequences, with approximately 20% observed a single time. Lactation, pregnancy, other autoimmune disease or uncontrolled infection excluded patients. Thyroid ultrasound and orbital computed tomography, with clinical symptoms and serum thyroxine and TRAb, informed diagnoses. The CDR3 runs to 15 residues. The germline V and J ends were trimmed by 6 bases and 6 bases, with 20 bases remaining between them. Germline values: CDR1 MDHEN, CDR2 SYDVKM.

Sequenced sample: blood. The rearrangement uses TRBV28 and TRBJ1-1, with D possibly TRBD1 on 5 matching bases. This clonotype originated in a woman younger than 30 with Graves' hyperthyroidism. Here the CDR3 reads CASSPWGSVRAEAFF. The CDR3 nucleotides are TGTGCCAGCAGCCCCTGGGGGAGCGTGCGTGCTGAAGCTTTCTTT.